These T cell receptor beta chains were read from a single sample in a study of neoadjuvant anti-PD-1 for oral cavity cancer. TCRdb's table, derived via immunoSEQ multiplex PCR, lists solely in-frame clones and lacks some. The table has thousands of clones, about 78% seen once. This specimen was PBMCs, taken before nivolumab (anti-PD-1) treatment. Source of these receptors: a person between 35 and 79 years old with oral cavity squamous cell carcinoma. CDR3s leave out the opening cysteine and the closing phenylalanine or tryptophan. Only some rows state a clone size, as once, few, many or a class for expanded clones.

TRBJ2-3	TRBV10-1	.	ASSESRGRTDTQY
TRBJ1-1	TRBV30	few	AWSKKGLNTEAF
TRBJ2-7	TRBV6-5	.	ASSYSAKLAGYEQY
TRBJ2-3	TRBV10-1	.	ASGIGGPTDTQY
TRBJ1-3	TRBV19	few	ATTPGPYSGNTIY
TRBJ1-1	TRBV5-1	.	ASSLAPNTEAF
TRBJ1-1	TRBV18	.	ASFPSGARVNTEAF
TRBJ2-1	TRBV4-1	few	ASSQTAGVGSYNEQF
TRBJ2-1	TRBV9	.	ASSVDSGGYNEQF
TRBJ1-2	TRBV2	few	ASTQGVGGVYGYT
TRBJ1-1	TRBV4-1	once	ASRRFRENTEAF
TRBJ2-7	TRBV6-6	few	ASSPLEPGSDYEQY
TRBJ1-1	TRBV27	.	ASSLLGISGDTEAF
TRBJ1-2	TRBV28	.	ASWDRAAGYT
TRBJ1-3	TRBV10-3	.	AISGGRENTIY
TRBJ2-3	TRBV6-1	.	ASSENSLSTDTQY
TRBJ2-7	TRBV5-1	.	ASSLVARGSSYEQY
TRBJ1-3	TRBV15	few	ATSRDRGNGNTIY
TRBJ1-1	TRBV11-2	.	ASSLVRQGGAF
TRBJ2-7	TRBV7-8	.	ASSFGARLAGISYEQY
TRBJ1-2	TRBV29-1	.	SVEVTAGGVYGYT
TRBJ2-3	TRBV12-5	.	ASGLVPTDTQY
TRBJ1-2	TRBV7-9	.	ASSRQHRGAGYT
TRBJ2-2	TRBV5-4	.	ASSSPLRGNTGELF
TRBJ2-5	TRBV29-1	once	SVEDSGREETQY
TRBJ2-7	TRBV5-5	.	ASSPDSARRGEQY
TRBJ2-5	TRBV11-1	.	ASSPDRGRETQY
TRBJ1-2	TRBV25-1	.	ASSEYEGTGYDYGYT
TRBJ1-1	TRBV9	.	ASSPGTANTEAF
TRBJ2-5	TRBV12-5	once	ASGLVRLADKETQY
TRBJ1-1	TRBV13	.	ASSHRTADAF
TRBJ1-1	TRBV30	.	AWSKWPGGDTEAF
TRBJ1-6	TRBV28	.	ASSLGTDYSPLH
TRBJ2-2	TRBV10-1	.	ASREQGYTGELF
TRBJ1-1	TRBV19	.	ASSIAYSMNTEAF
TRBJ2-1	TRBV29-1	.	SVASPGQGKRNEQF
TRBJ1-1	TRBV19	.	ASSIGDRVGGITEAF
TRBJ1-1	TRBV6-5	.	ASSYWDDKGTEAF
TRBJ1-1	TRBV7-2	once	ASSLGGSEAF
TRBJ2-3	TRBV30	.	AWSSGLAVTDTQY
TRBJ1-1	TRBV10-3	.	AISLQGGETEAF